One sample yielded the 26 T cell receptor beta chains listed below, sequenced in a study of cytomegalovirus exposure and HLA in healthy donors (TCRdb year 2017). The library was generated by the immunoSEQ multiplex PCR assay. The multiplex PCR relied on a mix of 60 forward primers for TCR Vbeta segments and 13 reverse primers for TCR Jbeta segments. TCRdb provides this immuneACCESS table in a form limited to in-frame rearrangements. Some clones are lacking; in checked studies, under half of them reflect an unresolved V gene, and why the rest are absent is not known. The sample has some 77,000 clones on record, nearly 80% of them singletons. The ten largest account for around a quarter of the sample. What was sequenced was PBMCs. Every receptor here comes from a woman aged 45 to 65 in good health and CMV-seropositive.

CDR3 residues: CASRSLTGGNTEAFF. CDR3 coding DNA: TGTGCCAGCAGGAGTCTTACAGGGGGGAACACTGAAGCTTTCTTT. The V and J genes are TRBV2 and TRBJ1-1, with 8 nucleotides matching TRBD1. After removal of 6 bases from V and 1 base from J, the junction contained 7 bases not matched to a gene. The V gene's germline CDR1 is SNHLY and CDR2 FYNNEI. The CDR3 sequence is 15 residues long.

J is TRBJ2-3 and V is TRBV14, with 8 bases identical to TRBD1. J was trimmed by 3 bases and V by 3 bases; bases with no gene match: 8. Per the germline V gene, CDR1 is SGHDN and CDR2 is FVKESK. CDR3 length equals 16 residues. The CDR3 loop is CASSQPGRTGTDTQYF. The CDR3 nucleotides are TGTGCCAGCAGCCAGCCAGGTCGGACAGGGACAGATACGCAGTATTTT.

The chain has TRBV18 and TRBJ1-1; perhaps TRBD1 as D (6 bases). The CDR3 totals 14 residues. The ends were cut back, 5 bases at V and 2 bases at J, with 12 bases in the middle. Germline CDR1 reads KGHSH; CDR2 reads LQKENI. CDR3 protein: CASSILDRNTEAFF. The CDR3 coding sequence is TGTGCCAGCTCAATCCTGGACAGAAACACTGAAGCTTTCTTT.

The V and J genes are TRBV10-2 and TRBJ2-5, with 9 nucleotides matching TRBD2. The CDR3 has 12 amino acids. The V segment lost 11 bases and the J segment 5 bases; nucleotides outside the gene matches: 6. Germline loops: CDR1 WSHSY, CDR2 SAAADI. The DNA of the CDR3 is TGCGCCGCGGGGGGGTTCGTCGAGACCCAGTACTTC. Its translation: CAAGGFVETQYF.

The chain links TRBV7-9 to TRBJ2-1, with D unresolved. Trimming took 0 bases from V and 6 from J, leaving 3 bases between them. There are 12 residues in the CDR3. Germline values: CDR1 SEHNR, CDR2 FQNEAQ (reference sequence). The CDR3 region is CASSLAFNEQFF. CDR3 bases: TGTGCCAGCAGCTTAGCCTTCAATGAGCAGTTCTTC.

This chain uses TRBV2 with TRBJ2-6; 7 nucleotides match TRBD1. The germline V gene has CDR1 SNHLY and CDR2 FYNNEI. The CDR3 contains 17 residues. V trimming: 4 bases; J trimming: 9 bases; junction bases outside the gene matches: 15. The DNA of the CDR3 is TGTGCCAGCAGTGTAACCGGGACAGCATTAAGGCACAACGTCCTGACTTTC. The encoded protein is CASSVTGTALRHNVLTF.

The V gene is TRBV19, the J gene TRBJ1-2; TRBD1 aligns across 9 bases. Trimming removed 7 bases from V and 5 bases from J; junction bases left unmatched: 17. Looked up from germline, CDR1 is LNHDA and CDR2 is SQIVND (reference sequence). This CDR3 region has 17 residues. The CDR3 protein is CASTLNLWTGEGYGYTF. The CDR3 DNA reads as TGTGCCAGTACCCTCAACCTCTGGACAGGGGAAGGGTATGGCTACACCTTC. Full variable domain (missing parts from reference TRBV19 and TRBJ1-2): DGGITQSPKYLFRKEGQNVTLSCEQNLNHDAMYWYRQDPGQGLRLIYYSQIVNDFQKGDIAEGYSVSREKKESFPLTVTSAQKNPTAFYLCASTLNLWTGEGYGYTFGSGTRLTVV.

The gene calls are TRBV14 and TRBJ2-7; TRBD1 matches 9 bases. Looked up from germline, CDR1 is SGHDN and CDR2 is FVKESK. With V trimmed by 4 bases and J by 5 bases, 9 bases remained unmatched. This CDR3 has 15 amino acids. The CDR3 region is CASSLRTGQGHEQYV. The CDR3 DNA reads TGTGCCAGCAGCCTCCGGACAGGACAGGGGCACGAGCAGTACGTC.

A remark on this clone: One end of the junction is discordant with germline, which a read error may explain. This sequence joins TRBV7-7 and TRBJ1-2, with 10 bases identical to TRBD1. Germline V lookup: CDR1 SSHAT, CDR2 FNYEAQ (reference sequence). The CDR3 spans 14 residues. Here the CDR3 DNA reads TGTGCTAGCAGCTTATGGGACAGGGGTAGAGGCTACACCTTC. It specifies CASSLWDRGRGYTF.

The chain recombines TRBV7-9 with TRBJ2-7; no clear D. In germline, CDR1 is SEHNR, CDR2 FQNEAQ (reference sequence). The ends were cut back, 2 bases at V and 3 bases at J, with 8 bases in the middle. This CDR3 is 13 amino acids long. CDR3 sequence: CASSLRGDYEQYF. The DNA for the CDR3 is TGTGCCAGCAGCTTACGCGGAGACTACGAGCAGTACTTC. Looking up the rest from reference TRBV7-9 and TRBJ2-7 gives the full variable domain: DTGVSQNPRHKITKRGQNVTFRCDPISEHNRLYWYRQTLGQGPEFLTYFQNEAQLEKSRLLSDRFSAERPKGSFSTLEIQRTEQGDSAMYLCASSLRGDYEQYFGPGTRLTVT.

V usage is TRBV6-1 and J usage is TRBJ2-7; weak D call: TRBD1 (6 bases). The germline V and J ends were trimmed by 5 bases and 6 bases, with 17 bases remaining between them. Germline V gene lookup returns CDR1 MNHNS and CDR2 SASEGT. The CDR3 loop spans 14 amino acids. CDR3 DNA: TGTGCCAGCAGTTCCGGGACAACGCTCTCCGAGCAGTACGTC. Amino acid sequence: CASSSGTTLSEQYV.

This clone appeared a single time. The chain couples TRBV29-1 to TRBJ1-1; D possibly corresponds to TRBD1 (6 bases). Trimming cost V 4 bases and J 1 base, with 7 bases left between them. The length of the CDR3 is 12 residues. Germline loops: CDR1 SQVTM, CDR2 ANQGSEA. The CDR3 is CSVGTANTEAFF. Here the CDR3 DNA reads TGCAGCGTTGGGACAGCGAACACTGAAGCTTTCTTT.

This clone was found a few times. The chain carries TRBV15 and TRBJ2-2, with 7 bases that match TRBD2. The CDR3 length is 16 residues. The junction had 8 bases not matched to a gene; V was cut back by 3 bases and J by 4 bases. Germline CDR1 LNHNV, CDR2 YYDKDF (reference sequence). The CDR3 region is CATSRSLGGGTGELFF. The CDR3 nucleotides are TGTGCCACCAGCAGGTCATTGGGCGGGGGCACCGGGGAGCTGTTTTTT.

This chain uses TRBV7-9 with TRBJ1-3; a possible D gene is TRBD1 (5 bases). Germline-derived CDR1 and CDR2 are SEHNR and FQNEAQ (reference sequence). CDR3 length equals 14 residues. The CDR3 DNA reads as TGTGCTGAACACCTCGGGGGCTCTGGAAACACCATATATTTT. Translated: CAEHLGGSGNTIYF.

This clone was detected once. The V call is TRBV27, the J call TRBJ2-7, with TRBD1 matching 8 bases. CDR1 is MNHEY and CDR2 is SMNVEV in the germline V gene (reference sequence). The CDR3 has 16 amino acids. The V and J ends lost 8 bases and 3 bases, in that order; junction bases with no gene match: 15. The CDR3 loop reads CASHASDRGGGYEQYF. The CDR3 DNA reads TGTGCCAGCCACGCATCCGACAGGGGTGGAGGCTACGAGCAGTACTTC.

The chain is built from TRBV11-2 and TRBJ1-1; 9 bases fit TRBD1. CDR1 and CDR2 (germline): SGHAT, FQNNGV. The CDR3 contains 16 residues. Trimming took 5 bases from V and 0 from J; bases not matched to a gene: 7. This CDR3 is CASSATGGDMNTEAFF. CDR3 sequence (DNA): TGTGCCAGCAGCGCGACAGGGGGGGACATGAACACTGAAGCTTTCTTT.

The V gene is TRBV5-4, the J gene TRBJ2-1; TRBD2 matches 9 bases. In germline, CDR1 is SGHNT, CDR2 YYREEE (reference sequence). J lost 4 bases, V lost 4 bases, and 6 bases had no gene match. This CDR3 contains 15 residues. The CDR3 DNA is TGTGCCAGCAGCCCCCGCGGGGGGGGTTACAATGAGCAGTTCTTC. It codes for CASSPRGGGYNEQFF.

This clone appeared a single time. V gene TRBV5-4 combines with J gene TRBJ2-6, with D possibly TRBD2 on 5 matching bases. V lost 5 bases and J 0 bases, leaving 9 bases between the germline ends. CDR1 SGHNT and CDR2 YYREEE come from the germline V gene (reference sequence). This CDR3 region has 15 residues. The CDR3 nucleotides are TGTGCCAGCAGTTGGACTGTCTCTGGGGCCAACGTCCTGACTTTC. Protein sequence: CASSWTVSGANVLTF.

This clone was seen just once. The chain has TRBV6-1 and TRBJ1-1; unclear D gene. The V gene's germline CDR1 is MNHNS and CDR2 SASEGT. V was cut by 2 bases and J by 6 bases, with 10 bases left in between. This CDR3 region has 13 residues. In DNA, the CDR3 is TGTGCCAGCAGTGAAACCGCAGGTTCTGAAGCTTTCTTT. It codes for CASSETAGSEAFF.

This chain uses TRBV11-2 with TRBJ2-5, with TRBD1 as a possible D gene (6 bases). Germline CDR1 SGHAT, CDR2 FQNNGV. CDR3 length: 16 amino acids. Trimming took 6 bases from V and 4 from J, leaving 21 bases between them. The CDR3, as DNA: TGTGCCAGCAGATCGCTCATGGGACACCGGGGAGAGACCCAGTACTTC. Amino acids: CASRSLMGHRGETQYF.

The gene calls are TRBV5-1 and TRBJ1-1, with D possibly TRBD1 on 6 matching bases. The CDR3 loop spans 14 amino acids. The germline V gene has CDR1 SGHRS and CDR2 YFSETQ. The V and J ends lost 7 bases and 3 bases respectively, with 16 bases between them. The CDR3 protein is CASSLGGPYTEAFF. CDR3 in DNA: TGCGCCAGCTCCCTGGGGGGGCCGTACACTGAAGCTTTCTTT.

The chain couples TRBV19 to TRBJ2-1; 8 bases agree with TRBD1. The CDR3 totals 15 residues. The ends lost 10 bases at V and 0 bases at J; junction bases unmatched: 8. The germline gives CDR1 LNHDA, CDR2 SQIVND (reference sequence). This chain's CDR3 is CATTLDRGSYNEQFF. CDR3 DNA sequence: TGTGCCACCACCCTTGACAGGGGCTCCTACAATGAGCAGTTCTTC.

The V and J genes are TRBV6-6 and TRBJ1-5; tentatively, D is TRBD1 (5 bases). CDR3 size: 14 residues. Germline CDR1 and CDR2: MNHNY and SVGAGI (reference sequence). Trimming shortened V by 0 bases and J by 10 bases, and 13 bases separated the two germline ends. The CDR3: CASSYSTVREPQHF. CDR3 nucleotides: TGTGCCAGCAGTTACTCGACAGTCCGCGAACCCCAGCATTTT.

In this sample, this clone turned up once. An end of the junction differs from the germline gene, which may be a read error. This chain links TRBV7-7 with TRBJ2-5; TRBD2 aligns across 7 bases. Germline V gene lookup returns CDR1 SSHAT and CDR2 FNYEAQ (reference sequence). This CDR3 comprises 14 residues. The CDR3 sequence: CASSPAGIQETQYF. DNA for the CDR3: TGTGCTAGCAGCCCAGCGGGGATCCAAGAGACCCAGTACTTC.

The J gene is TRBJ1-1, the V gene TRBV6-4; TRBD1 matches at 9 bases. The J segment lost 6 bases and the V segment lost 5 bases, leaving 7 bases of the junction unmatched. CDR1 MRHNA and CDR2 SNTAGT come from the germline V gene. The length of the CDR3 is 14 residues. The CDR3 DNA is TGTGCCAGCAGTTCGGACAGGGGAGTCGCTGAAGCTTTCTTT. Translation: CASSSDRGVAEAFF.

J is TRBJ1-3 and V is TRBV5-1, with 7 bases fitting TRBD1. The CDR3 has 15 amino acids. Germline CDR1 and CDR2: SGHRS and YFSETQ. Trimming at V came to 4 bases and at J to 0 bases, leaving 4 bases not matched to a gene. The CDR3 is CASSGGQSSGNTIYF. CDR3 nucleotide sequence: TGCGCCAGCAGCGGGGGACAGAGCTCTGGAAACACCATATATTTT.